A selection of T cell receptor beta chains follows, all from one sample in a study of blood T cells in healthy people across ages. Each CDR3 protein is one row after TCRdb ran MiXCR on the 5' RACE reads. This sample has 1,800,000 or so distinct CDR3 sequences, with roughly 43% found just once. The sample taken for sequencing was blood. The receptor set was obtained from a human donor in good health. Both conserved end residues are part of each CDR3. Each record gives: clone size, V gene, D gene, CDR3 length, J gene, CDR3 protein, CDR3 DNA. A D gene is named only where the DNA matches it firmly. The size field is filled for only some rows; it gives once, few, many or a size class.

NA	TRBV20-1	NA	11	TRBJ1-1	CSAREQGEAFF	TGCAGTGCTAGAGAACAGGGTGAAGCTTTCTTT
many	TRBV20-1	TRBD2	15	TRBJ2-1	CSATTGLAGDNEQFF	TGCAGTGCTACTACGGGACTAGCGGGGGACAATGAGCAGTTCTTC
few	TRBV6-6	NA	17	TRBJ2-6	CASSYSGGTAGANVLTF	TGTGCCAGCAGTTACTCGGGGGGGACAGCCGGGGCCAACGTCCTGACTTTC
few	TRBV4-1	NA	16	TRBJ2-5	CASSQTSLRGVETQYF	TGCGCCAGCAGCCAGACCTCTCTCCGGGGCGTGGAGACCCAGTACTTC
few	TRBV2	NA	12	TRBJ1-2	CASSGREAGYTF	TGTGCCAGCAGTGGCAGGGAGGCTGGCTACACCTTC
NA	TRBV7-7	NA	14	TRBJ2-5	CASSLDSVQGTQYF	TGTGCTAGCAGCTTAGACAGTGTGCAAGGGACCCAGTACTTC
NA	TRBV20-1	NA	13	TRBJ1-1	CSASNPRNTEAFF	TGCAGTGCCTCTAATCCACGGAACACTGAAGCTTTCTTT
NA	TRBV10-3	TRBD1	14	TRBJ1-1	CAIWTGGSSTEAFF	TGTGCCATTTGGACAGGGGGCAGTTCGACTGAAGCTTTCTTT
NA	TRBV4-2	NA	15	TRBJ2-1	CASSPRVYSYNEQFF	TGTGCCAGCAGCCCCAGGGTGTACTCCTACAATGAGCAGTTCTTC
NA	TRBV20-1	NA	15	TRBJ2-5	CSAPRVETYQETQYF	TGCAGTGCACCGCGAGTAGAGACGTACCAAGAGACCCAGTACTTC
NA	TRBV7-2	NA	13	TRBJ1-2	CASSLGRGVGYTF	TGCGCCAGCAGCTTAGGCAGGGGAGTAGGCTACACCTTC
once	TRBV5-1	TRBD1	14	TRBJ1-2	CASRQGTGVYGYTF	TGCGCCAGCCGTCAAGGGACAGGGGTTTATGGCTACACCTTC
NA	TRBV12-3/TRBV12-4	TRBD1	15	TRBJ2-5	CASSGVVGGEETQYF	TGTGCCAGCAGTGGGGTTGTAGGGGGCGAGGAGACCCAGTACTTC
few	TRBV29-1	NA	12	TRBJ1-1	CSVESLNTEAFF	TGCAGCGTTGAATCTCTGAACACTGAAGCTTTCTTT
NA	TRBV10-3	TRBD1	17	TRBJ2-1	CAIRGGTGTHTGNEQFF	TGTGCCATCAGGGGGGGGACAGGGACCCATACCGGGAATGAGCAGTTCTTC
NA	TRBV12-3/TRBV12-4	NA	14	TRBJ1-2	CASSRTDLNYGYTF	TGTGCCAGCAGCCGGACAGACCTTAACTATGGCTACACCTTC
NA	TRBV3-1	TRBD1	16	TRBJ1-4	CASSQPGTGWSEKLFF	TGTGCCAGCAGCCAACCTGGGACAGGCTGGTCTGAAAAACTGTTTTTT
NA	TRBV7-2	NA	14	TRBJ1-2	CASSLGPGSGGYTF	TGTGCCAGCAGCTTGGGTCCAGGGTCGGGAGGCTACACCTTC
many	TRBV7-2	TRBD1	14	TRBJ2-7	CASSAPGQGSEQYF	TGTGCCAGCAGCGCGCCGGGACAGGGGAGCGAGCAGTACTTC
NA	TRBV7-2	NA	14	TRBJ2-7	CANSRFQGNYEQYF	TGTGCCAACAGTAGATTCCAGGGGAACTACGAGCAGTACTTC
few	TRBV20-1	TRBD2	15	TRBJ2-3	CSASSGGALTDTQYF	TGCAGTGCGTCTAGCGGGGGGGCTCTCACAGATACGCAGTATTTT
few	TRBV4-2	NA	16	TRBJ1-1	CASSQETGATNTEAFF	TGTGCCAGCAGCCAAGAAACGGGGGCAACAAACACTGAAGCTTTCTTT